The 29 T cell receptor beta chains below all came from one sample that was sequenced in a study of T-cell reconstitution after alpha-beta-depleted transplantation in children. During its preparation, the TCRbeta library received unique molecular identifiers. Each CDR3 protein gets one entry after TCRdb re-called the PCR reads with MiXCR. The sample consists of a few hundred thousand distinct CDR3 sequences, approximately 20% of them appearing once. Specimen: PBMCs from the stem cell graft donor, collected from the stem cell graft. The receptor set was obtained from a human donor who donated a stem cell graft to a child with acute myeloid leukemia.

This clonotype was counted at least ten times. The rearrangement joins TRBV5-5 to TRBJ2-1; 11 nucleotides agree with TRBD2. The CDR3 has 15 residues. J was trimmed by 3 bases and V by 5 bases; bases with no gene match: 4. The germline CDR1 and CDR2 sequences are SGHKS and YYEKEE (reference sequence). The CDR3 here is CASSHLAGGYNEQFF. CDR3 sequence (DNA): TGTGCCAGCAGTCACCTAGCGGGAGGCTACAATGAGCAGTTCTTC.

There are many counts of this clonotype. In nucleotides, the CDR3 is TGTGCCAGCAGTGATGGGAGGGCCGATACGCAGTATTTT. Its protein is CASSDGRADTQYF. V is TRBV25-1 and J is TRBJ2-3, with TRBD2 identical over 7 bases. The CDR3 runs 13 residues. Trimming removed 3 bases from V and 6 bases from J; junction bases left unmatched: 3. Germline V gene sequence: CDR1 MGHDK, CDR2 SYGVNS.

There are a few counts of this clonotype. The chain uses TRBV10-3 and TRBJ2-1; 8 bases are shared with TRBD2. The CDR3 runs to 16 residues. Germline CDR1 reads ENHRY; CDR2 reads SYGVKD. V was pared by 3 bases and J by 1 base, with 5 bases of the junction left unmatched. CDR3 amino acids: CAISDAGGRSYNEQFF. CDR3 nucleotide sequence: TGTGCCATCAGTGATGCGGGGGGTAGGTCCTACAATGAGCAGTTCTTC.

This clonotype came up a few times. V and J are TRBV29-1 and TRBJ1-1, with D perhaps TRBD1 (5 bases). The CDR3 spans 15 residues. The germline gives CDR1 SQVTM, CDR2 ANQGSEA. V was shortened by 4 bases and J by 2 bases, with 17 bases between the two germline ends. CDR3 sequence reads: CSVVRLGLENTEAFF. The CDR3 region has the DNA TGCAGCGTTGTTCGGTTGGGACTGGAAAACACTGAAGCTTTCTTT.

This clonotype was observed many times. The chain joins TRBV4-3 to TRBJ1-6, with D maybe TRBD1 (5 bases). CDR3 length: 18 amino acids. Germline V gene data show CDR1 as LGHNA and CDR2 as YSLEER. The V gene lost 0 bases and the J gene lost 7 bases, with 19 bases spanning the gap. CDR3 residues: CASSQDTIGGSKNSPLHF. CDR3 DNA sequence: TGCGCCAGCAGCCAAGATACGATCGGGGGGAGCAAGAATTCACCCCTCCACTTT.

This chain's CDR3 is CASSGTLYEQYF. The CDR3 DNA sequence: TGTGCCAGCAGTGGGACTTTATACGAGCAGTACTTC. This chain links TRBV2 with TRBJ2-7, with a weak D call TRBD2 (5 bases). The CDR3 length is 12 residues. V shed 4 bases and J shed 4 bases, with 8 bases lying between them. The germline gives CDR1 SNHLY, CDR2 FYNNEI.

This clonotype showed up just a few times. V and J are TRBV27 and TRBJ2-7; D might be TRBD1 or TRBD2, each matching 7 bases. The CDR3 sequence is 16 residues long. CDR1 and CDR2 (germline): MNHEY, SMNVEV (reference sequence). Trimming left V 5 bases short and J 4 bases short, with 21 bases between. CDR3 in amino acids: CASSRRQGGFPYEQYF. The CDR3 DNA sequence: TGTGCCAGCAGTAGACGACAGGGAGGGTTTCCGTACGAGCAGTACTTC.

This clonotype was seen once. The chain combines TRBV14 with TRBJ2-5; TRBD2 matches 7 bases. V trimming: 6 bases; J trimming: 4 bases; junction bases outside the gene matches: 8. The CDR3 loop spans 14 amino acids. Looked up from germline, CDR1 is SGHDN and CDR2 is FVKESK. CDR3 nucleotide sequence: TGTGCCAGCAGAAAAGTCGGGGGGTCAGAGACCCAGTACTTC. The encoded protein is CASRKVGGSETQYF.

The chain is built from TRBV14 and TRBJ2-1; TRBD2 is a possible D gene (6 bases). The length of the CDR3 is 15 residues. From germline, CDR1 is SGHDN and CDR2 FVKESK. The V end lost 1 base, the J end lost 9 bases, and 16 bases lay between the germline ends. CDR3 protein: CASSQGSGSGGEQFF. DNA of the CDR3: TGTGCCAGCAGCCAAGGGTCGGGTAGCGGTGGTGAGCAGTTCTTC.

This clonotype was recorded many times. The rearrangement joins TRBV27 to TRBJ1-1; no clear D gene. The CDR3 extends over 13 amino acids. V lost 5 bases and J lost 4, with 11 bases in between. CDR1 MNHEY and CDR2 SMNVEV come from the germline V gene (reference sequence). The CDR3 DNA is TGTGCCAGCAGTCCCCATTGGGGCACTGAAGCTTTCTTT. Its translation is CASSPHWGTEAFF.

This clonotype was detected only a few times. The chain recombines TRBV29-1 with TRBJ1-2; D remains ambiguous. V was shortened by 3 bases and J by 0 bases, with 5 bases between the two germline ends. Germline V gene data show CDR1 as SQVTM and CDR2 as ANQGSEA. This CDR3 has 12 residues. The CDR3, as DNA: TGCAGCGTTGAGCGGACTAACTATGGCTACACCTTC. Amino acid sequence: CSVERTNYGYTF.

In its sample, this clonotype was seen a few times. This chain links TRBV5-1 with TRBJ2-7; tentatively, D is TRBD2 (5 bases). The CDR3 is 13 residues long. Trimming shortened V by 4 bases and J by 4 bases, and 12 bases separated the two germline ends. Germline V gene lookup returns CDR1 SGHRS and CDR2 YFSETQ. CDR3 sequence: CASSPMDSYEQYF. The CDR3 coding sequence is TGCGCCAGCAGCCCCATGGACTCTTACGAGCAGTACTTC. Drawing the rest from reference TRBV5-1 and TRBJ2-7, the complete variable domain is KAGVTQTPRYLIKTRGQQVTLSCSPISGHRSVSWYQQTPGQGLQFLFEYFSETQRNKGNFPGRFSGRQFSNSRSEMNVSTLELGDSALYLCASSPMDSYEQYFGPGTRLTVT.

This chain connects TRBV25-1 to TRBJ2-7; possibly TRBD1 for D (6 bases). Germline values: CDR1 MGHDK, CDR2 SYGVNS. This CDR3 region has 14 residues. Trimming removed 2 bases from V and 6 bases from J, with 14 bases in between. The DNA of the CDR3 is TGTGCCAGCAGTGAAGAGGATGGCAGGGGCGAGCAGTACTTC. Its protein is CASSEEDGRGEQYF.

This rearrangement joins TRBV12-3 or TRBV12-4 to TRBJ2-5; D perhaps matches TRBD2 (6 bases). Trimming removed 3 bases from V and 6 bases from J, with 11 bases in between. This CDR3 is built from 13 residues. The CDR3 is CASSFVAGKTQYF. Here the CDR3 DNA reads TGTGCCAGCAGTTTCGTGGCGGGGAAGACCCAGTACTTC.

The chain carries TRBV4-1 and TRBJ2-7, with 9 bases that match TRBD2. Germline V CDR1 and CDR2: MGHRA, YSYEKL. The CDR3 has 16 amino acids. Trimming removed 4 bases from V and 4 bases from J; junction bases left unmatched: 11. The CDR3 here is CASSPQTLAGNYEQYF. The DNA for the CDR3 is TGCGCCAGCAGCCCGCAGACCCTAGCGGGAAATTACGAGCAGTACTTC.

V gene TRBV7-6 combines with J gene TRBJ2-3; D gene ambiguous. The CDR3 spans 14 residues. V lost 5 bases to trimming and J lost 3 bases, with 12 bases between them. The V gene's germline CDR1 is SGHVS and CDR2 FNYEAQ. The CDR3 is CASSQSRRTDTQYF. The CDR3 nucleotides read TGTGCCAGCAGCCAATCGAGGCGAACAGATACGCAGTATTTT.

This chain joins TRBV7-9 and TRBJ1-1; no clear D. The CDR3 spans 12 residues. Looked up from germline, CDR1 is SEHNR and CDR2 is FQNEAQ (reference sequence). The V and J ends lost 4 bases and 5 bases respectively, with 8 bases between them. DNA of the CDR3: TGTGCCAGCAGCTACGGAGTGACTGAAGCTTTCTTT. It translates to CASSYGVTEAFF.

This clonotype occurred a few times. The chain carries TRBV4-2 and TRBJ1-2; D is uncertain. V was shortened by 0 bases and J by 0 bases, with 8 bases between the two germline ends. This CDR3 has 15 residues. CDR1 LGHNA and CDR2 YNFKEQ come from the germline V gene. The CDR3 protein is CASSQDQGTNYGYTF. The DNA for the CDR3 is TGTGCCAGCAGCCAAGATCAAGGCACTAACTATGGCTACACCTTC.

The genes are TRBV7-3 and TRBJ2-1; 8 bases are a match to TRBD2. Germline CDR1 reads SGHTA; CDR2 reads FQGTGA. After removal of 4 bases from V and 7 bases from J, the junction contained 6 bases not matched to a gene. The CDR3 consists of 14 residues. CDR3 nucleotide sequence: TGTGCCAGCAGCTCGGGGACTAGATCAAATGAGCAGTTCTTC. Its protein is CASSSGTRSNEQFF.

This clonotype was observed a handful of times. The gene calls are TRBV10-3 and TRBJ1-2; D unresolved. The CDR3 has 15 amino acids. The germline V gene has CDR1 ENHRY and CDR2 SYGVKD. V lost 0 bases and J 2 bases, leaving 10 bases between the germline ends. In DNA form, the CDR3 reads TGTGCCATCAGTGAGTCCACGGGCCTAAACTATGGCTACACCTTC. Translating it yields CAISESTGLNYGYTF.

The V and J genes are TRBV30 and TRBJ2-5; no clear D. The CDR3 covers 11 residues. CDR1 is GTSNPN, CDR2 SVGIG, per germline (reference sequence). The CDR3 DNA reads TGTGGTAGCATGGGGTTAGAGACCCAGTACTTC. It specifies CGSMGLETQYF.

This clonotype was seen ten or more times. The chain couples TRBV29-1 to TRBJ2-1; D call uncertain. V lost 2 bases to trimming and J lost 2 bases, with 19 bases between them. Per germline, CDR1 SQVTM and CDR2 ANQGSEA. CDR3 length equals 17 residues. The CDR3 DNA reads TGCAGCGTTGAATTCCTTAGGGATTCTGGACCCTACAATGAGCAGTTCTTC. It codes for CSVEFLRDSGPYNEQFF.

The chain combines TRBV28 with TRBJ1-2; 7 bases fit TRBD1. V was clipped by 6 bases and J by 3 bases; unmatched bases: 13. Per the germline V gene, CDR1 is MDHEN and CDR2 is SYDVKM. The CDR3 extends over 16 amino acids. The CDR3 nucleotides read TGTGCCAGCAGACCTCTCACAGGGGCCGCGTACTATGGCTACACCTTC. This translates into CASRPLTGAAYYGYTF.

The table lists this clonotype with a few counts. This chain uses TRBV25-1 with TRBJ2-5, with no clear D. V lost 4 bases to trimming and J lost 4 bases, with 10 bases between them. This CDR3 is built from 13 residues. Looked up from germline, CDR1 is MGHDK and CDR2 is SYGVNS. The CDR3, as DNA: TGTGCCAGCAGTGTTGGCTCCTTAGAGACCCAGTACTTC. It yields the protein CASSVGSLETQYF.

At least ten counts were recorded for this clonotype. The CDR3 loop is CSVVALAAGTYEQYF. Here the CDR3 DNA reads TGCAGCGTTGTGGCCCTAGCCGCCGGCACCTACGAGCAGTACTTC. The chain is built from TRBV29-1 and TRBJ2-7; possible D gene TRBD2, 5 bases. The ends were cut back, 4 bases at V and 2 bases at J, with 18 bases in the middle. Germline V gene data show CDR1 as SQVTM and CDR2 as ANQGSEA. The CDR3 sequence is 15 residues long.

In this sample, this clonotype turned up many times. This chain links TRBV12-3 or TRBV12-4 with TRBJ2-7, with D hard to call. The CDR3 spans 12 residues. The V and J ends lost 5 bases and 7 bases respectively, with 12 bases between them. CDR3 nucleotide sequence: TGTGCCAGCAGTCGTAGCCTTAGGGAGCAGTACTTC. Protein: CASSRSLREQYF.

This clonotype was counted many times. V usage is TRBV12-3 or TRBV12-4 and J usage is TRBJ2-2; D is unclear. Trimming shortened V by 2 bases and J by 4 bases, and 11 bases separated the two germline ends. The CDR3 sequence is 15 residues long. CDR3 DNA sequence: TGTGCCAGCAGTTTAAGGATAGGATCCACCGGGGAGCTGTTTTTT. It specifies CASSLRIGSTGELFF.

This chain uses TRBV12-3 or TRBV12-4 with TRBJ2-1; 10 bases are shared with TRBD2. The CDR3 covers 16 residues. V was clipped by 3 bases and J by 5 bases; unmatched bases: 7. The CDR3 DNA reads TGTGCCAGCAGTTTCGTCCTAGCGGGAGAGGACAATGAGCAGTTCTTC. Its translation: CASSFVLAGEDNEQFF.

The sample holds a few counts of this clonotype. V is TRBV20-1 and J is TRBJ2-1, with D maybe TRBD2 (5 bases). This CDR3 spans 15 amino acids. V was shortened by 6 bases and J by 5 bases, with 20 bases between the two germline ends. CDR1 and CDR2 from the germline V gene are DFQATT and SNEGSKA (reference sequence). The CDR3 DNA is TGCAGTGCCCTAGCACCAAAATATAGAAACAATGAGCAGTTCTTC. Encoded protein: CSALAPKYRNNEQFF.